This T cell receptor (beta chain) stems from a study of T-cell memory formation after mild COVID-19. Study-level information: The study found TCR clusters largely donor specific. General study points: Pre-infection memory held some responding clones, suggesting pre-existing cross-reactive T cells responded. CD4+ clones that contracted lay mainly in CM and EM; CD8+ ones lay in EMRA.

Germline-derived CDR1 and CDR2 are SGHRS and YFSETQ. This CDR3 is 16 amino acids long. V gave up 3 bases and J gave up 4 bases; unmatched junction bases: 7. Concerning this clonotype: The antigen remains undetermined.

TCRdb ran MiXCR on the 5' RACE reads and lists one entry per CDR3 protein. The table shows about 150,000 distinct CDR3 sequences, with 14% occurring only once. The V gene is TRBV5-1, the J gene TRBJ2-6, with 7 bases identical to TRBD2. Sequenced material: PBMCs or a T cell subset sorted from them (not recorded which). The receptor was isolated from an adult woman who had mild COVID-19 (a few samples of this study predate the infection). Cell type and time point are not known. The CDR3 is CASSSGGGPGANVLTF. CDR3 in DNA: TGCGCCAGCAGCTCCGGGGGAGGGCCCGGGGCCAACGTCCTGACTTTC.